The next 23 T cell receptor beta chains were all read from a single sample in a study of CD8 T cells in Susac syndrome. Random hexamers were used to reverse transcribe the RNA input (about 0.5 to 1 ug). Using its own MiXCR run on the immunoSEQ multiplex PCR reads, TCRdb lists one record per CDR3 protein. The table includes some 260,000 distinct CDR3 sequences, approximately 92% detected once. Sequencing was done on a sample of CD4+ T cells from PBMCs. These receptors all stem from a human donor with multiple sclerosis.

The rearrangement uses TRBV10-3 and TRBJ2-6, with D perhaps assigned TRBD1 or TRBD2 (5 bases each). Trimming removed 10 bases from V and 0 bases from J, with 13 bases in between. Per the germline V gene, CDR1 is ENHRY and CDR2 is SYGVKD. The CDR3 extends over 15 amino acids. CDR3 sequence reads: CATGTDFSGANVLTF. The CDR3 nucleotides read TGTGCCACCGGGACGGACTTCTCTGGGGCCAACGTCCTGACTTTC.

The V gene is TRBV30, the J gene TRBJ2-2; perhaps TRBD1 as D (6 bases). Germline loops: CDR1 GTSNPN, CDR2 SVGIG (reference sequence). Deletions cut 3 bases from V and 5 bases from J, with 13 bases between. The CDR3 length is 14 residues. Written as DNA, the CDR3 is TGTGCCTGGAGCGTTAACAGGGCAACCGGGGAGCTGTTTTTT. Its translation: CAWSVNRATGELFF.

This chain joins TRBV5-4 and TRBJ1-2, with D maybe TRBD1 (6 bases). The CDR3 is 15 residues long. The ends were cut back, 4 bases at V and 4 bases at J, with 17 bases in the middle. Germline-derived CDR1 and CDR2 are SGHNT and YYREEE (reference sequence). The CDR3, as DNA: TGTGCCAGCAGCCCCTTAACAGGGTCTGGCTATGGCTACACCTTC. Protein: CASSPLTGSGYGYTF.

V is TRBV7-6 and J is TRBJ1-1; TRBD1 is a possible D gene (5 bases). This CDR3 is built from 16 residues. Trimming took 5 bases from V and 5 from J, leaving 21 bases between them. Germline CDR1 SGHVS, CDR2 FNYEAQ. CDR3 coding DNA: TGTGCCAGCAGCCCCCCCCTCTTCCGTGAGGGGACTGAAGCTTTCTTT. Its protein is CASSPPLFREGTEAFF.

The genes are TRBV7-2 and TRBJ2-7; TRBD1 matches at 10 bases. The CDR3 totals 15 residues. Germline V gives CDR1 SGHTA, CDR2 FQGNSA. The junction had 4 bases not matched to a gene; V was cut back by 2 bases and J by 3 bases. DNA of the CDR3: TGTGCCAGCAGCTTACGGACAGGGGGAGGCTACGAGCAGTACTTC. Translated, it gives CASSLRTGGGYEQYF.

This clonotype has only one observation. This chain uses TRBV19 with TRBJ2-2, with D possibly matching TRBD2 (6 bases). Trimming cost V 4 bases and J 4 bases, with 13 bases left between them. CDR1 LNHDA and CDR2 SQIVND come from the germline V gene (reference sequence). The CDR3 is made up of 15 amino acids. CDR3 protein: CASSTGGAGTGELFF. Here the CDR3 DNA reads TGTGCCAGTAGTACCGGCGGGGCGGGCACCGGGGAGCTGTTTTTT.

This clonotype was counted between two and nine times. The chain links TRBV19 to TRBJ1-5; perhaps TRBD1 as D (5 bases). Trimming stripped 10 bases from V and 6 bases from J, with 10 bases between. From germline, CDR1 is LNHDA and CDR2 SQIVND (reference sequence). CDR3 length: 11 residues. Written as DNA, the CDR3 is TGTGCCACCCCAGGGTTTCAGCCCCAGCATTTT. Translating it yields CATPGFQPQHF.

The V and J genes are TRBV12-3 or TRBV12-4 and TRBJ1-2; D remains unclear. This CDR3 is built from 14 residues. Trimming cost V 6 bases and J 6 bases, with 17 bases left between them. This CDR3 reads CASRPGGRTDGYTF. The CDR3 DNA sequence: TGTGCCAGCAGACCAGGTGGGCGTACCGATGGCTACACCTTC.

This chain links TRBV6-5 with TRBJ1-2; D may be TRBD1 (6 bases). Germline-derived CDR1 and CDR2 are MNHEY and SVGAGI. The CDR3 contains 14 residues. Trimming pared 5 bases from V and 4 bases from J, leaving 14 bases between. The chain's CDR3 is CASSPQGPIYGYTF. The CDR3 DNA sequence: TGTGCCAGCAGTCCCCAGGGGCCTATCTATGGCTACACCTTC.

The rearrangement uses TRBV29-1 and TRBJ1-1; D uncertain. CDR1 and CDR2 from the germline V gene are SQVTM and ANQGSEA. V lost 4 bases, J lost 4 bases, and 13 bases lay in between. The CDR3 covers 13 residues. CDR3 nucleotide sequence: TGCAGCGTTGTAGGGCTGATGATCACTGAAGCTTTCTTT. This translates into CSVVGLMITEAFF.

J is TRBJ2-5 and V is TRBV29-1; either TRBD1 or TRBD2 may fit D (5 bases each). Trimming pared 6 bases from V and 5 bases from J, leaving 16 bases between. CDR3 size: 13 residues. Germline V CDR1 and CDR2: SQVTM, ANQGSEA. DNA for the CDR3: TGCAGCGTAACTCCTAGGGGCGGGGAGACCCAGTACTTC. Protein: CSVTPRGGETQYF.

This clonotype was found a few times. This chain joins TRBV29-1 and TRBJ2-5; perhaps TRBD2 as D (6 bases). CDR3 length: 11 amino acids. The V and J ends lost 6 bases and 5 bases respectively, with 10 bases between them. CDR1 is SQVTM, CDR2 ANQGSEA, per germline. Here the CDR3 reads CSVGRRETQYF. The CDR3, as DNA: TGCAGCGTCGGGAGAAGGGAGACCCAGTACTTC.

J is TRBJ2-5 and V is TRBV24-1; the D gene is possibly TRBD2 (7 bases). CDR3 size: 16 residues. CDR1 and CDR2 (germline): KGHDR, SFDVKD. V was shortened by 4 bases and J by 3 bases, with 17 bases between the two germline ends. CDR3 amino acids: CATSESPGGGKETQYF. CDR3 coding DNA: TGTGCCACCAGTGAGTCTCCGGGGGGCGGGAAAGAGACCCAGTACTTC.

This rearrangement joins TRBV7-6 to TRBJ2-1; 9 bases map to TRBD2. The CDR3 runs to 19 residues. V was pared by 1 base and J by 6 bases, with 16 bases of the junction left unmatched. From germline, CDR1 is SGHVS and CDR2 FNYEAQ. Here the CDR3 DNA reads TGTGCCAGCAGCTTAGTATCTGACGGGACTAGCAGCCTGGGCAATGAGCAGTTCTTC. Its protein is CASSLVSDGTSSLGNEQFF.

The V gene is TRBV20-1, the J gene TRBJ1-1; possibly TRBD1 for D (5 bases). The CDR3 runs 13 residues. CDR1 is DFQATT and CDR2 is SNEGSKA in the germline V gene (reference sequence). V lost 0 bases to trimming and J lost 4 bases, with 9 bases between them. In DNA form, the CDR3 reads TGCAGTGCTAGAGAACCCAGGGCCACTGAAGCTTTCTTT. Translating gives CSAREPRATEAFF.

The CDR3 DNA is TGTGCCAGCAGGAAACTAGCCCCAGAGACCCAGTACTTC. Its protein product is CASRKLAPETQYF. The V call is TRBV12-3 or TRBV12-4, the J call TRBJ2-5; D might be TRBD2 (6 bases). There are 13 residues in the CDR3. With 6 bases removed from V and 4 bases from J, the gap between germline ends came to 12 bases.

The rearrangement uses TRBV28 and TRBJ2-7; D is ambiguous. Germline assignment: CDR1 MDHEN and CDR2 SYDVKM. Trimming cost V 3 bases and J 1 base, with 10 bases left between them. The CDR3 is made up of 14 amino acids. For the CDR3, the DNA is TGTGCCAGCAGTTTTTTTCTTAGGTCCTACGAGCAGTACTTC. This encodes CASSFFLRSYEQYF.

The V call is TRBV5-1, the J call TRBJ1-1, with D hard to call. V shed 0 bases and J shed 9 bases, with 9 bases lying between them. From germline, CDR1 is SGHRS and CDR2 YFSETQ. The CDR3 extends over 12 amino acids. CDR3 protein: CASSLGRGKAFF. CDR3 bases: TGCGCCAGCAGCTTGGGCCGGGGTAAAGCTTTCTTT.

The V and J genes are TRBV20-1 and TRBJ2-2; D is perhaps TRBD2 (6 bases). The germline V gene has CDR1 DFQATT and CDR2 SNEGSKA (reference sequence). The CDR3 is 16 residues long. The germline V and J ends were trimmed by 0 bases and 7 bases, with 18 bases remaining between them. DNA for the CDR3: TGCAGTGCTAGAGATGGGGTGGGAGGAGCTGTCGGGGAGCTGTTTTTT. It specifies CSARDGVGGAVGELFF.

This clonotype was observed once. The genes are TRBV5-1 and TRBJ2-1, with TRBD2 matching 13 bases. The germline gives CDR1 SGHRS, CDR2 YFSETQ. The CDR3 loop spans 15 amino acids. The junction had 5 bases not matched to a gene; V was cut back by 3 bases and J by 8 bases. CDR3 coding DNA: TGCGCCAGCAGCTCTGGACTAGCGGGAGTCTATGAGCAGTTCTTC. Protein: CASSSGLAGVYEQFF. Full variable domain (outside the CDR3, taken from reference TRBV5-1 and TRBJ2-1): KAGVTQTPRYLIKTRGQQVTLSCSPISGHRSVSWYQQTPGQGLQFLFEYFSETQRNKGNFPGRFSGRQFSNSRSEMNVSTLELGDSALYLCASSSGLAGVYEQFFGPGTRLTVL.

CDR3 in amino acids: CASSLYGKETQYF. CDR3 DNA: TGTGCCAGCAGCTTATACGGCAAAGAGACCCAGTACTTC. This chain uses TRBV11-1 with TRBJ2-5, with D unclear. The V end was cut by 2 bases, the J end by 3 bases, with 7 bases between. Germline V gives CDR1 SGHAT, CDR2 FQDESV (reference sequence). The CDR3 consists of 13 residues.

The chain joins TRBV10-3 to TRBJ1-1; unclear D gene. Germline V CDR1 and CDR2: ENHRY, SYGVKD. V was trimmed by 1 base and J by 0 bases, leaving 12 bases between them. The CDR3 totals 16 residues. The CDR3 spells CAISELPPKVNTEAFF. The DNA of the CDR3 is TGTGCCATCAGTGAGTTGCCTCCGAAGGTGAACACTGAAGCTTTCTTT.

The V gene is TRBV5-1, the J gene TRBJ2-5; possible D gene TRBD2, 6 bases. The V gene's germline CDR1 is SGHRS and CDR2 YFSETQ. V lost 4 bases to trimming and J lost 2 bases, with 9 bases between them. This CDR3 comprises 13 residues. The CDR3 sequence: CASSGREQETQYF. CDR3 bases: TGCGCCAGCAGCGGGCGGGAACAAGAGACCCAGTACTTC. The variable domain in full, completed from reference TRBV5-1 and TRBJ2-5, reads KAGVTQTPRYLIKTRGQQVTLSCSPISGHRSVSWYQQTPGQGLQFLFEYFSETQRNKGNFPGRFSGRQFSNSRSEMNVSTLELGDSALYLCASSGREQETQYFGPGTRLLVL.